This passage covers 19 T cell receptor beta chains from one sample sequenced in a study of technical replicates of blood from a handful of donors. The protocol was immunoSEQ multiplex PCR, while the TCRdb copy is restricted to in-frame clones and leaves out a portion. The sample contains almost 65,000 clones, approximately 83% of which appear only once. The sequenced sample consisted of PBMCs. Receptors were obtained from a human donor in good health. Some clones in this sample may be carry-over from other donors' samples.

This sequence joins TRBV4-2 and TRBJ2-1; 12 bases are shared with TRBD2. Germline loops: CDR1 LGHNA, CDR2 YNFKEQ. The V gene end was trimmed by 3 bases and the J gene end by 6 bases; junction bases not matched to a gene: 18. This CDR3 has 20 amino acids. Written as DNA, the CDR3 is TGTGCCAGCAGCCAGCTACCGGGGGCCTCACTAGCGGGAGGTACCAATGAGCAGTTCTTC. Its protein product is CASSQLPGASLAGGTNEQFF.

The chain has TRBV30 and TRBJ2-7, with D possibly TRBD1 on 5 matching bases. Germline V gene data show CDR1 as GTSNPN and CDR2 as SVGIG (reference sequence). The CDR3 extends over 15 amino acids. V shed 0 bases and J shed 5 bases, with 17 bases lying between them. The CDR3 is CAWSVGATGPDEQYF. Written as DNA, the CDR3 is TGTGCCTGGAGTGTAGGGGCAACCGGTCCCGACGAGCAGTACTTC.

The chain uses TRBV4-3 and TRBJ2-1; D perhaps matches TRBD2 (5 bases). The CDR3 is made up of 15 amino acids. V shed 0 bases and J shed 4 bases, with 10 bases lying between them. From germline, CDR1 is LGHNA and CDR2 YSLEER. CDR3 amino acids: CASSQEVLAYNEQFF. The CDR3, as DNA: TGCGCCAGCAGCCAAGAGGTCCTAGCTTACAATGAGCAGTTCTTC.

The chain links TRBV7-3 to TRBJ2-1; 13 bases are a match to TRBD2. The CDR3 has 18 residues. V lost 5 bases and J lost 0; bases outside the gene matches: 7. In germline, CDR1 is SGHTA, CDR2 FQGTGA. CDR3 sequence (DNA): TGTGCCAGCAGCGCCTCGACTAGCGGGAGGAGCTCCTACAATGAGCAGTTCTTC. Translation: CASSASTSGRSSYNEQFF.

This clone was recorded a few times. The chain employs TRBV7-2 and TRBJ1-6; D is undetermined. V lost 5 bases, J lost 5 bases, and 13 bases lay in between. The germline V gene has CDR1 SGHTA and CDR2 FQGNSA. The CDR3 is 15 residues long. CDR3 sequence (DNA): TGTGCCAGCAGCCGGGGAGCCAGACATAATTCACCCCTCCACTTT. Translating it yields CASSRGARHNSPLHF.

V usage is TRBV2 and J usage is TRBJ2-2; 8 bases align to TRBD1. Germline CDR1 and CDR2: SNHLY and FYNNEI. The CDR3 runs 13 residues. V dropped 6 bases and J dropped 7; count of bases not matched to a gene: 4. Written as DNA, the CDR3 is TGTGCCAGCAGAGACAGGGGTGACGGGGAGCTGTTTTTT. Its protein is CASRDRGDGELFF.

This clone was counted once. As DNA, the CDR3 is TGTGCCTGGAGTCCCTTAGGGGTCAATCAGCCCCAGCATTTT. It yields the protein CAWSPLGVNQPQHF. The genes are TRBV30 and TRBJ1-5, with TRBD1 as a possible D gene (5 bases). V lost 2 bases, J lost 3 bases, and 11 bases lay in between. CDR3 length: 14 residues. Per the germline V gene, CDR1 is GTSNPN and CDR2 is SVGIG (reference sequence). Together with reference TRBV30 and TRBJ1-5, the CDR3 gives the full variable domain: SQTIHQWPATLVQPVGSPLSLECTVEGTSNPNLYWYRQAAGRGLQLLFYSVGIGQISSEVPQNLSASRPQDRQFILSSKKLLLSDSGFYLCAWSPLGVNQPQHFGDGTRLSIL.

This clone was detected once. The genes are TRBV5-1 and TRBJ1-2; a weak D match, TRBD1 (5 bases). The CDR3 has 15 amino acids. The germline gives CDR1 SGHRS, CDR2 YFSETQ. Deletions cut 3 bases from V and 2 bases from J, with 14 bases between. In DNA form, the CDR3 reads TGCGCCAGCAGCTCGGAACTAACAGGCAACTATGGCTACACCTTC. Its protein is CASSSELTGNYGYTF.

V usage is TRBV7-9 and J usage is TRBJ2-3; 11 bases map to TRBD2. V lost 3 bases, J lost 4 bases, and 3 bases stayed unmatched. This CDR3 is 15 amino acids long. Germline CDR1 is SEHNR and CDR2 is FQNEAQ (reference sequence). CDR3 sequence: CASSFTSGGADTQYF. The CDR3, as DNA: TGTGCCAGCAGCTTCACTAGCGGGGGAGCAGATACGCAGTATTTT.

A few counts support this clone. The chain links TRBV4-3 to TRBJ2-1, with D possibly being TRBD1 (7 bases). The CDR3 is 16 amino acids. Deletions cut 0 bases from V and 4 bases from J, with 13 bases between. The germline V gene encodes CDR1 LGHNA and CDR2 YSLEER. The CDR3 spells CASSQDMGGQYNEQFF. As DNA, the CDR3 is TGCGCCAGCAGCCAAGATATGGGGGGACAGTACAATGAGCAGTTCTTC.

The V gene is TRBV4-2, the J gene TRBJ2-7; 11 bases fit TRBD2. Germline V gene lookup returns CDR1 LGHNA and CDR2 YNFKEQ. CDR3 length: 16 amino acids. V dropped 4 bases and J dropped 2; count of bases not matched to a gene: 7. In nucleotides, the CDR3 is TGTGCCAGCAGCCCTGGGAGACTAGCGGGGACCTACGAGCAGTACTTC. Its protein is CASSPGRLAGTYEQYF.

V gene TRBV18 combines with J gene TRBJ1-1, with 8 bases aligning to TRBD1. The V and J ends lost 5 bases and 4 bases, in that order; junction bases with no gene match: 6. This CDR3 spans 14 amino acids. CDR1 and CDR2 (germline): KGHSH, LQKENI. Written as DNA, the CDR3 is TGTGCCAGCTCATTTTCACAGGGGGGCACTGAAGCTTTCTTT. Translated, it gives CASSFSQGGTEAFF.

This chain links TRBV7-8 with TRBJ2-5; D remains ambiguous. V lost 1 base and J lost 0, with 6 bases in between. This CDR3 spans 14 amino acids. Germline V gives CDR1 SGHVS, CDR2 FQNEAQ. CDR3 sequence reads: CASSLGLYQETQYF. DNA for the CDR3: TGTGCCAGCAGCTTAGGTCTGTACCAAGAGACCCAGTACTTC.

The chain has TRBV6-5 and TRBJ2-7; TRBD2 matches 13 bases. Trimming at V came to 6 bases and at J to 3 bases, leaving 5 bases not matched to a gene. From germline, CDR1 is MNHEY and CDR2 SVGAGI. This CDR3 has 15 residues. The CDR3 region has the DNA TGTGCCAGCAGCCCGGGACTAGCGGGATTCTACGAGCAGTACTTC. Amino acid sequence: CASSPGLAGFYEQYF.

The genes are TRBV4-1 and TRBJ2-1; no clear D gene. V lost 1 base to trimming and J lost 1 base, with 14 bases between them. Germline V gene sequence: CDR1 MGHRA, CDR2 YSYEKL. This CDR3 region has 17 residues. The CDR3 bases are TGCGCCAGCAGCCAAGTCGACTTGGGTCTTTCCTACAATGAGCAGTTCTTC. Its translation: CASSQVDLGLSYNEQFF.

The CDR3 spells CASSIGSSGGLNEQFF. In DNA, the CDR3 is TGTGCCAGTAGTATCGGCTCTAGCGGGGGTTTGAATGAGCAGTTCTTC. The rearrangement joins TRBV19 to TRBJ2-1, with TRBD2 identical over 10 bases. CDR1 LNHDA and CDR2 SQIVND come from the germline V gene (reference sequence). Trimming at V came to 3 bases and at J to 7 bases, leaving 9 bases not matched to a gene. The CDR3 length is 16 residues.

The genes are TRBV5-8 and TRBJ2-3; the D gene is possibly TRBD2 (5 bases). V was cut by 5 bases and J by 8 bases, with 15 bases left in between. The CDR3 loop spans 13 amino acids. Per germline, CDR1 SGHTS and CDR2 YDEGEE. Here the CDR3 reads CASRARTSGTQYF. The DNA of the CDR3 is TGTGCCAGCAGGGCTCGGACTTCGGGTACGCAGTATTTT.

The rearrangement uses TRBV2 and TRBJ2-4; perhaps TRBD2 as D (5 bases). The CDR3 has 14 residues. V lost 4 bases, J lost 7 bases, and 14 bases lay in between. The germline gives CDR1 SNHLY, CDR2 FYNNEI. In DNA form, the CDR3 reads TGTGCCAGCAGTGCACTACTAGTTCTGAACATTCAGTACTTC. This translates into CASSALLVLNIQYF. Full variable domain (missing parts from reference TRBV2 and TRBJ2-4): EPEVTQTPSHQVTQMGQEVILRCVPISNHLYFYWYRQILGQKVEFLVSFYNNEISEKSEIFDDQFSVERPDGSNFTLKIRSTKLEDSAMYFCASSALLVLNIQYFGAGTRLSVL.

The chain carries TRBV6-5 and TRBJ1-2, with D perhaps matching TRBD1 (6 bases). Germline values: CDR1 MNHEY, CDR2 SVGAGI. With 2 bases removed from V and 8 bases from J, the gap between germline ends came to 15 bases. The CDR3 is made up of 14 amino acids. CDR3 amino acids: CASSYETGSRGYTF. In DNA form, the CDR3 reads TGTGCCAGCAGTTACGAGACAGGCTCTCGAGGCTACACCTTC.